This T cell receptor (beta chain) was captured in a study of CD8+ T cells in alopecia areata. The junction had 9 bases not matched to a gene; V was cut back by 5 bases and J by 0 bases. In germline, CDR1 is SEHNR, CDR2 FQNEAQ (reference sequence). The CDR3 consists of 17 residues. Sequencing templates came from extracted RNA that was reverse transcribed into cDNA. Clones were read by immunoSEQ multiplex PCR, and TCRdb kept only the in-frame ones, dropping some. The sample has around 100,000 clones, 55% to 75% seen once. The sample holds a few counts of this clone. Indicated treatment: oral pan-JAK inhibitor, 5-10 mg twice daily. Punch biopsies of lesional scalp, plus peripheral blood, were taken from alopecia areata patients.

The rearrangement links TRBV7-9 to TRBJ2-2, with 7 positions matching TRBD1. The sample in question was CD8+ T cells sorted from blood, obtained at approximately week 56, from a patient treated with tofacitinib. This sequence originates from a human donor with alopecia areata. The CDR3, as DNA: TGTGCCAGCAGCCACCCCGAGGACAGGCCGAACACCGGGGAGCTGTTTTTT. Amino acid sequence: CASSHPEDRPNTGELFF.